This T cell receptor beta chain was recovered during a study of blood T cells in healthy people across ages. Study outcomes and limitations: The fall in TCR beta diversity per million T cells was roughly linear with age. Both higher diversity and more naive CD4+ cells marked long-lived donors when set against aged donors.

The CDR3 runs 12 residues. V lost 6 bases and J lost 4, with 11 bases in between. CDR1 is SQVTM and CDR2 is ANQGSEA in the germline V gene. A sample-barcoded 5' primer and a J-beta primer mix were used in a second PCR of about 7 to 12 cycles. Each cDNA molecule was tagged by a template-switch adaptor that had 12 random nucleotides. TCRdb independently ran MiXCR on the 5' RACE reads; one entry per CDR3 protein. The sample yields over 950,000 distinct CDR3 sequences, roughly 51% seen once. This clonotype occurred a few times. Its antigen remains unidentified. In terms of origin and age, donors were healthy Caucasian individuals from Russia aged roughly 6 to 100.

The TCR sequence derives from a woman in her sixties or seventies in good health. The V gene is TRBV29-1, the J gene TRBJ2-3; D gene uncertain. The sample consisted of blood. CDR3 sequence reads: CSVLSGSDTQYF. The CDR3 DNA is TGCAGCGTGCTTTCGGGTTCAGATACGCAGTATTTT.